This T cell receptor (beta chain) was identified during a study of T cells after yellow fever vaccination. The wider study: SMART-Seq v4 Ultra Low Input handled preparation of low-cell-number fractions.

V was pared by 5 bases and J by 0 bases, with 4 bases of the junction left unmatched. Looked up from germline, CDR1 is SGHNT and CDR2 is YENEEA. The CDR3 contains 15 residues. As for this clonotype: Its antigen is as yet unknown.

Study conclusions and caveats: FACS-sorted repertoires could contain abundant clonotypes contaminating from the bulk population.

The 5'RACE template-switching step produced TCR cDNA and added a universal primer site and UMIs. MiXCR was run by TCRdb on the 5' RACE reads, yielding one entry per CDR3 protein. The table lists hundreds of thousands of distinct CDR3 sequences, 18% of them singletons. J is TRBJ2-3 and V is TRBV11-3; 8 nucleotides line up with TRBD2. This receptor was taken from a man aged 18 to 30 who received the YFV17D yellow fever vaccine. The sample was PBMCs, taken before the yellow fever booster vaccination. CDR3 nucleotides: TGTGCCAGCAGCCGCGGGGGGCCCAGCACAGATACGCAGTATTTT. Translating gives CASSRGGPSTDTQYF.